The present T cell receptor beta chain was sequenced within a study of shared clonotypes between healthy human individuals. A remark on this clone: Its antigen is unidentified.

General study points: In having few donors, the study represented limited genetic and exposure-history diversity.

Profiling relied on immunoSEQ multiplex PCR, and the TCRdb table lists in-frame clones only, not all of them. The repertoire holds 95,000 to 120,000 clones, with more than 65% as singletons. This CDR3 contains 13 residues. Trimming left V 4 bases short and J 7 bases short, with 10 bases between. CDR1 MDHEN and CDR2 SYDVKM come from the germline V gene. The sequence was obtained from a woman aged 25 to 39 in good health. Sequenced input: memory CD8+ T cells sorted from blood. Subset indicated: CD45RO+ cells pooled with CCR7-negative TemRA cells. The V gene is TRBV28, the J gene TRBJ2-2; D is unresolved. The CDR3 protein is CASSSWRIGELFF. The CDR3 nucleotides are TGTGCCAGCAGTTCCTGGAGAATCGGGGAGCTGTTTTTT.